This T cell receptor beta chain is from a study of Ad26.COV2.S vaccination and SARS-CoV-2 variants. Across the whole study: Intramuscularly, Ad26.COV2.S was given either once or twice, 56 days apart. The study, taken as a whole, reports: The placebo group had lower spike-specific TCR breadth than the vaccine recipients did.

Some clones are missing from TCRdb's copy, which holds only in-frame ones; the method was immunoSEQ multiplex PCR. The sample has some 330,000 clones; 85% to 90% are singletons. Trimming stripped 0 bases from V and 9 bases from J, with 7 bases between. From germline, CDR1 is SGHTS and CDR2 YDEGEE. This CDR3 comprises 12 residues. This clone was picked up one time. Its antigen remains unknown. Specified treatment: some 19 received Ad26.COV2.S at low or high dose, single or two shots; 5 received placebo; per-sample allocation not given. Vaccine and placebo recipients were sampled on day 63 after the first injection. Based in Boston, the donor was an adult of 18-55 years.

This rearrangement joins TRBV5-8 to TRBJ2-1, with D possibly TRBD2 on 6 matching bases. This sequence originates from a person aged 18-60 years who received the Ad26.COV2.S COVID-19 vaccine or a placebo. The source material was peripheral blood, sampled in a trial of Ad26.COV2.S vaccine versus placebo. CDR3 DNA: TGTGCCAGCAGCTTGGAGGGAGGTGAGCAGTTCTTC. Translating gives CASSLEGGEQFF.